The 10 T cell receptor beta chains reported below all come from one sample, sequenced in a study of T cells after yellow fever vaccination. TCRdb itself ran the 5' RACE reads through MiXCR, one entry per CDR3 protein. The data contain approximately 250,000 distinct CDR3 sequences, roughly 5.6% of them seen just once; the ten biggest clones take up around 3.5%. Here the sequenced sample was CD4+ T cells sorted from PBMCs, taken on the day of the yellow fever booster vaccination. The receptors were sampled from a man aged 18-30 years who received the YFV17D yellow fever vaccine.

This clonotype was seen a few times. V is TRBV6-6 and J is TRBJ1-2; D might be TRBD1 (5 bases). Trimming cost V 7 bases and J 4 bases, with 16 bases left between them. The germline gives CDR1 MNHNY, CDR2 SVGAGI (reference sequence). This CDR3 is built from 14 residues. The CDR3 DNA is TGTGCCAGCACTGGGGGTGCTGGCAGCTATGGCTACACCTTC. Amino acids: CASTGGAGSYGYTF.

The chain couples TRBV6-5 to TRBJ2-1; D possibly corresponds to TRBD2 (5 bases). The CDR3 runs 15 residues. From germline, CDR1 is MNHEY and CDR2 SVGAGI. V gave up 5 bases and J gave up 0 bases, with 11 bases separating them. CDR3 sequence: CASSLTRPSYNEQFF. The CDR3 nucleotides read TGTGCCAGCAGTCTCACTAGGCCCTCCTACAATGAGCAGTTCTTC.

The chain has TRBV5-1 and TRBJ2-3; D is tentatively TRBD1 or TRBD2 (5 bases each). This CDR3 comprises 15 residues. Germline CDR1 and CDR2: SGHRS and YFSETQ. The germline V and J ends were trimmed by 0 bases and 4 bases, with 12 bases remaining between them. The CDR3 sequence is CASSLGGPPPDTQYF. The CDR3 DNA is TGCGCCAGCAGCTTGGGGGGACCCCCCCCAGATACGCAGTATTTT.

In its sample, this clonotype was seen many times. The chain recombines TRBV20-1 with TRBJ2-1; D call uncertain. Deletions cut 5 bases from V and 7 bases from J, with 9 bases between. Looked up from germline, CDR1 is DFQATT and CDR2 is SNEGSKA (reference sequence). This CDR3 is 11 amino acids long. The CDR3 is CSAGIDNEQFF. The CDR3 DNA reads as TGCAGTGCTGGGATTGATAATGAGCAGTTCTTC.

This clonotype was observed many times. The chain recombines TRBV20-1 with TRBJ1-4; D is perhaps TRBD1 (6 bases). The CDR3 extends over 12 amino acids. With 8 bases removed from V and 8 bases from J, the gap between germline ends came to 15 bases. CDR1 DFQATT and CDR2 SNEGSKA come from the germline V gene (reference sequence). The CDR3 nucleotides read TGCAGTCCATCACAGGGTGACGAAAAACTGTTTTTT. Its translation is CSPSQGDEKLFF.

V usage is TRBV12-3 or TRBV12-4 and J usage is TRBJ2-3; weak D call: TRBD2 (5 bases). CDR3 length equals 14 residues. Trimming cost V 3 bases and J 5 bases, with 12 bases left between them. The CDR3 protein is CASSFEGVLDTQYF. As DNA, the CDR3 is TGTGCCAGCAGTTTCGAGGGCGTTTTAGATACGCAGTATTTT.

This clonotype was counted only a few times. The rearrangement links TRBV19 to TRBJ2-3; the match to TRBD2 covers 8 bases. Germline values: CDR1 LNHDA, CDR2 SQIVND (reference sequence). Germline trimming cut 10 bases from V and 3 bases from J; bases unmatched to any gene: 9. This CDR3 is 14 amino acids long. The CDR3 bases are TGTGCCACGTCACTAGCGGACAGAACAGATACGCAGTATTTT. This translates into CATSLADRTDTQYF.

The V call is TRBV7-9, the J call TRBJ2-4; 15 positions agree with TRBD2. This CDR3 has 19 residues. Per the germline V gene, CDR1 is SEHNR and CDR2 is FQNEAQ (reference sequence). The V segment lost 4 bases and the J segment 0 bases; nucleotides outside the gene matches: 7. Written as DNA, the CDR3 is TGTGCCAGCAGCTCCGGGACTAGCGGGGGGACCCTAGCCAAAAACATTCAGTACTTC. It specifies CASSSGTSGGTLAKNIQYF.

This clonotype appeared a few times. In DNA form, the CDR3 reads TGTGCCAGCAGCGGGACAGATCAGCCCCAGCATTTT. Translation: CASSGTDQPQHF. The chain combines TRBV5-6 with TRBJ1-5, with 7 bases lining up with TRBD1. Germline CDR1 and CDR2: SGHDT and YYEEEE. This CDR3 has 12 residues. Trimming took 4 bases from V and 5 from J; bases not matched to a gene: 0.

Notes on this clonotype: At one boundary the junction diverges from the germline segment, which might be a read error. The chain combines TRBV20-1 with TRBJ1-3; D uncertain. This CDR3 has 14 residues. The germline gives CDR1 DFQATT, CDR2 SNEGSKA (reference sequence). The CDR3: CSARDHSSGNTIYF. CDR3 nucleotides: TGCAGTGCTAGAGATCACAGCTCTGGGAACACCATATATTTT.